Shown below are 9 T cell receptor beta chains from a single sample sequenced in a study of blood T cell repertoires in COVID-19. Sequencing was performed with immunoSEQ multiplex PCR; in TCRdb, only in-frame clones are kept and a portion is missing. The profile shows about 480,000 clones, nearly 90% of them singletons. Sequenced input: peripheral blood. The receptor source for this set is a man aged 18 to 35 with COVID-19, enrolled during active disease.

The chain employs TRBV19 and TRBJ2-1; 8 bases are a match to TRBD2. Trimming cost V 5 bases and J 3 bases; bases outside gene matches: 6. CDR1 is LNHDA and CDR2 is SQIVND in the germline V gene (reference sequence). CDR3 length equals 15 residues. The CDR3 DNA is TGTGCCAGTAGTTATGGGACTAGGGGCTACAATGAGCAGTTCTTC. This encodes CASSYGTRGYNEQFF.

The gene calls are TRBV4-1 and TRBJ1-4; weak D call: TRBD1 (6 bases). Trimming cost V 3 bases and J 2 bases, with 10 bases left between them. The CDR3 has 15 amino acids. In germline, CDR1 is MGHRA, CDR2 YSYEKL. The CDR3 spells CASSQGRGTNEKLFF. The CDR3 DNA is TGCGCCAGCAGCCAGGGGAGGGGGACTAATGAAAAACTGTTTTTT.

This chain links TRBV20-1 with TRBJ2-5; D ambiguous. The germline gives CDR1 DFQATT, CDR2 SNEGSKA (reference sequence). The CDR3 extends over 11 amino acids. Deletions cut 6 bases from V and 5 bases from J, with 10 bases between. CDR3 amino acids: CSAVAFETQYF. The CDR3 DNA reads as TGCAGTGCCGTAGCTTTTGAGACCCAGTACTTC.

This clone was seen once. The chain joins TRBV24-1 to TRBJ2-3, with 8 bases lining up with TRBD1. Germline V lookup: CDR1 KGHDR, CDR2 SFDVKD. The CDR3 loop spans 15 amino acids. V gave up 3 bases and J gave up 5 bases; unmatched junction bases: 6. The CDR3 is CATSDPTGAGDTQYF. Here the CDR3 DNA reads TGTGCCACCAGTGATCCGACAGGGGCGGGAGATACGCAGTATTTT.

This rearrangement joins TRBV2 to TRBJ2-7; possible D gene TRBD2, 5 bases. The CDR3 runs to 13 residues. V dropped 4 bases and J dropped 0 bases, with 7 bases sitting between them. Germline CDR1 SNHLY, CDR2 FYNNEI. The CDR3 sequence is CASSGLNSYEQYF. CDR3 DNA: TGTGCCAGCAGTGGACTAAACTCCTACGAGCAGTACTTC.

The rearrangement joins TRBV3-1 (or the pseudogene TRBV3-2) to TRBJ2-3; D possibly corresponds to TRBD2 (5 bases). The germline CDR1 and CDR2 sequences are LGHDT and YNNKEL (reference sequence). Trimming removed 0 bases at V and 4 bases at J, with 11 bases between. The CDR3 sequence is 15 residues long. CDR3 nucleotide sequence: TGTGCCAGCAGCCAAGATTTTGGAGGTTCAGATACGCAGTATTTT. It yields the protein CASSQDFGGSDTQYF.

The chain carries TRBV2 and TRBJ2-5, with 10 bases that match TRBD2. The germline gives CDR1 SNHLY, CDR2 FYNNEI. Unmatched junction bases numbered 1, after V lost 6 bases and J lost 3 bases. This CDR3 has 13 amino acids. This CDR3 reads CASRTSGKETQYF. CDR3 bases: TGTGCCAGCAGAACTAGCGGGAAAGAGACCCAGTACTTC. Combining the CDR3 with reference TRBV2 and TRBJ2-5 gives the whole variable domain EPEVTQTPSHQVTQMGQEVILRCVPISNHLYFYWYRQILGQKVEFLVSFYNNEISEKSEIFDDQFSVERPDGSNFTLKIRSTKLEDSAMYFCASRTSGKETQYFGPGTRLLVL.

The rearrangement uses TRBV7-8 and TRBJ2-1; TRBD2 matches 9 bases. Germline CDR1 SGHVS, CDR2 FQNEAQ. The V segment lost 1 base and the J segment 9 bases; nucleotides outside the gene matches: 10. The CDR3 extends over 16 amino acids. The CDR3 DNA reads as TGTGCCAGCAGCTTAGAATTAGCGGGAGTGAAGGCTGAGCAGTTCTTC. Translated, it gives CASSLELAGVKAEQFF.

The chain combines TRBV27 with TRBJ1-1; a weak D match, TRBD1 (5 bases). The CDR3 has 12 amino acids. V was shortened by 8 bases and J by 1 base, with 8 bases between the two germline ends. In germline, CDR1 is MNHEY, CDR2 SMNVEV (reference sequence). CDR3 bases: TGTGCCAGCTCAGGGTGGAACACTGAAGCTTTCTTT. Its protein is CASSGWNTEAFF.